A single sample gave rise to the 10 T cell receptor beta chains below, sequenced in a study of shared clonotypes between healthy human individuals. The method was immunoSEQ multiplex PCR; TCRdb's version includes in-frame clones alone and lacks a portion of them. Of about 330,000 clones in the sample, approximately 74% are singletons; the top ten hold 10%. Source material: memory CD4+ T cells sorted from blood. Subset here: CD45RA-negative fraction. The receptors stem from a man aged 30 to 39 in good health.

The V gene is TRBV19, the J gene TRBJ1-5; D unclear. Germline CDR1 is LNHDA and CDR2 is SQIVND (reference sequence). The CDR3 has 16 amino acids. V was cut by 7 bases and J by 0 bases, with 16 bases left in between. This chain's CDR3 is CASMVGRSNSNQPQHF. The CDR3, as DNA: TGTGCCAGTATGGTGGGGAGATCCAATAGCAATCAGCCCCAGCATTTT.

The chain joins TRBV5-4 to TRBJ2-3, with 10 bases matching TRBD2. This CDR3 has 16 amino acids. Germline trimming cut 0 bases from V and 13 bases from J; bases unmatched to any gene: 14. Germline assignment: CDR1 SGHNT and CDR2 YYREEE (reference sequence). The CDR3 loop reads CASSLGLTSGKSDKYF. In DNA form, the CDR3 reads TGTGCCAGCAGCTTGGGGCTCACTAGCGGGAAATCGGATAAGTATTTT.

This rearrangement joins TRBV6-1 to TRBJ2-5; D is possibly TRBD1 or TRBD2 (5 bases each). Germline V CDR1 and CDR2: MNHNS, SASEGT. The CDR3 consists of 15 residues. Between the trimmed V and J ends, which lost 4 bases and 1 base, there was a span of 13 bases. In nucleotides, the CDR3 is TGTGCCAGCAGTGTTTCGCAGGGACCCCAAGAGACCCAGTACTTC. Translation: CASSVSQGPQETQYF.

On this clone: The sample carries other DNA sequences with the same CDR3. The chain is built from TRBV2 and TRBJ2-3; 7 nucleotides agree with TRBD2. Germline assignment: CDR1 SNHLY and CDR2 FYNNEI. The length of the CDR3 is 14 residues. Trimming removed 5 bases from V and 3 bases from J; junction bases left unmatched: 5. CDR3 coding DNA: TGTGCCAGCAGTCCGACTAGCAGTACAGATACGCAGTATTTT. It is translated as CASSPTSSTDTQYF. Variable domain in full (rest from reference TRBV2 and TRBJ2-3): EPEVTQTPSHQVTQMGQEVILRCVPISNHLYFYWYRQILGQKVEFLVSFYNNEISEKSEIFDDQFSVERPDGSNFTLKIRSTKLEDSAMYFCASSPTSSTDTQYFGPGTRLTVL.

The chain couples TRBV29-1 to TRBJ1-2; D uncertain. This CDR3 has 15 amino acids. Trimming removed 2 bases from V and 0 bases from J, with 13 bases in between. Germline V CDR1 and CDR2: SQVTM, ANQGSEA. The DNA for the CDR3 is TGCAGCGTTGAACGTTTGGCGGATTCTAACTATGGCTACACCTTC. Translation: CSVERLADSNYGYTF.

This chain connects TRBV5-8 to TRBJ2-1, with D perhaps matching TRBD1 or TRBD2 (5 bases each). Trimming took off 0 bases at V and 10 bases at J, with 23 bases between the two ends. The CDR3 covers 17 residues. Germline V gene data show CDR1 as SGHTS and CDR2 as YDEGEE. In nucleotides, the CDR3 is TGTGCCAGCAGCTTGGATACTGGGACGGAACTACAATACGAGCAGTTCTTC. Its protein is CASSLDTGTELQYEQFF.

CDR3 in amino acids: CASSVAEGQNSGNTIYF. CDR3 bases: TGTGCCAGCAGTGTCGCGGAGGGACAGAACTCTGGAAACACCATATATTTT. The chain couples TRBV6-4 to TRBJ1-3, with TRBD1 matching over 7 bases. The CDR3 sequence is 17 residues long. From germline, CDR1 is MRHNA and CDR2 SNTAGT. V shed 4 bases and J 0 bases; nucleotides not matched to a gene: 9.

This rearrangement joins TRBV9 to TRBJ2-2; D possibly matches TRBD1 or TRBD2 (5 bases each). The CDR3 length is 18 residues. Looked up from germline, CDR1 is SGDLS and CDR2 is YYNGEE. V gave up 0 bases and J gave up 8 bases, with 23 bases separating them. The CDR3, as DNA: TGTGCCAGCAGCGTAGGGGACCGGGACCCTGTATTCGGAGGGGAGCTGTTTTTT. It translates to CASSVGDRDPVFGGELFF.

This clone was recorded many times. Other nucleotide sequences in the sample specify the same CDR3. The rearrangement joins TRBV7-6 to TRBJ2-2; 10 nucleotides align to TRBD2. Germline V CDR1 and CDR2: SGHVS, FNYEAQ. The CDR3 is made up of 16 amino acids. With V trimmed by 5 bases and J by 1 base, 4 bases remained unmatched. CDR3 in DNA: TGTGCCAGCAGCCCCGGACTAGCGGTGAACACCGGGGAGCTGTTTTTT. This gives the protein CASSPGLAVNTGELFF.

The chain combines TRBV19 with TRBJ2-1; weak D call: TRBD2 (6 bases). There are 15 residues in the CDR3. Trimming stripped 3 bases from V and 8 bases from J, with 17 bases between. Per germline, CDR1 LNHDA and CDR2 SQIVND (reference sequence). The DNA for the CDR3 is TGTGCCAGTAGTATTGGTCGGGGGTCAAGTGATGAGCAGTTCTTC. Its translation is CASSIGRGSSDEQFF.